The present T cell receptor beta chain was sequenced within a study of blood T cell repertoires in COVID-19 (dated by TCRdb to the early 2020s). Regarding the research as a whole: The collaborator samples originated in the United States, Italy and Spain and spanned the acute and convalescent phases of COVID-19. The material from the prospective study consisted of cDNA or gDNA derived from T cells, B-cell-depleted T cells, or PBMCs. The dataset comprised deeply sampled blood TCRbeta repertoires from subjects exposed to, actively infected with, or recovered from COVID-19. The repertoires were released in a freely available public database intended as a resource for research on the immune response to SARS-CoV-2. The samples were drawn from the first 160 participants of the ongoing ImmuneRACE study and from 950 to 1,500 subjects provided by 6 global collaborators. The sample metadata nearly always contained a de-identified subject ID, COVID-19 status, age in years and sex. Where available, HLA class I and class II types were taken from metadata supplied by the sample provider and were not determined by assay-based typing. Overall study outcomes, separate from this receptor: Clinical and demographic metadata were provided uncurated, with the amount varying by source and participant.

TCRbeta CDR3 regions were amplified from genomic DNA by means of the immunoSEQ Assay, a bias-controlled multiplex PCR. The paper's processing steps were these. Nucleated cell counts per sample were estimated from amplification of reference gene primers within the assay. Sequence reads were collapsed and filtered to measure the absolute abundance of every unique TCRbeta CDR3 rearrangement. Productive Simpson clonality was computed per sample as the square root of Simpson's diversity index over productive rearrangements. The clones in this table, taken by TCRdb from immuneACCESS, are in-frame only. Not every clone is retained; where verified, under half of the shortfall comes from an unresolved V gene, and the cause of the rest is unknown. V and J calls and clone size are given by that table; D and trimming were obtained from the DNA. In all, the sample holds approximately 230,000 clones, and approximately 88% of those were seen once. The ten largest clonotypes hold around 6.5% of the sample.

To note about this clone: Its antigen is not yet known. Base qualities are not provided; no much larger clone lies one nucleotide away.

At one collaborating source in Seattle, patients were enrolled during active infection and were followed longitudinally through the course of disease. The collaborating institutions used their own protocols to collect whole blood in K2EDTA tubes. For TCRbeta analysis, collaborator samples were shipped as frozen whole blood, as isolated PBMCs, or as DNA extracted from either sample type. The clonotype was recovered from a woman in her thirties with COVID-19, enrolled during active disease. Sequencing input: peripheral blood.

The CDR3 region: CASSKDRGDQPQHF. The DNA is TGTGCCAGCAGCAAAGACAGGGGGGACCAGCCCCAGCATTTT. This chain joins TRBV7-9 to TRBJ1-5; the central 9 bases match TRBD1. For this chain, trimming is 5 bases at the V end and 7 bases at the J end, and the number of junction bases without a gene match is 6. The CDR3 contains 14 residues, cysteine and phenylalanine counted. Kept here is only the CDR3 DNA, which spans 42 bases and is read in frame from base 1. As encoded in the germline V gene (reference sequence), CDR1 is SEHNR while CDR2 is FQNEAQ.